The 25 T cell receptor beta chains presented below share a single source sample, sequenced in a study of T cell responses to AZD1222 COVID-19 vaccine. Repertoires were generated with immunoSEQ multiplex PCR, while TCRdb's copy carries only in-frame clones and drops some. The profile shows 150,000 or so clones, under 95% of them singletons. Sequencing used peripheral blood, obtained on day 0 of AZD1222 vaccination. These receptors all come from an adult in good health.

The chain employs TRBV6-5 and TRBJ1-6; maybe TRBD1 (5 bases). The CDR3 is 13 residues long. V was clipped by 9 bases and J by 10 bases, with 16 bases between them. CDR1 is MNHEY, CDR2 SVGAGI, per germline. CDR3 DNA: TGTGCCAGTGTCAGGGAGGTGCGATCACCCCTCCACTTT. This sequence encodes CASVREVRSPLHF.

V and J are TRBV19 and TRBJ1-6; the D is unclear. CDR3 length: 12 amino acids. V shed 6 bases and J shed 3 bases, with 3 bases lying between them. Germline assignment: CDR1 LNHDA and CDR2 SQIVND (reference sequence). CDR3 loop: CASRHYNSPLHF. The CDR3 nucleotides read TGTGCCAGTAGACACTATAATTCACCCCTCCACTTT.

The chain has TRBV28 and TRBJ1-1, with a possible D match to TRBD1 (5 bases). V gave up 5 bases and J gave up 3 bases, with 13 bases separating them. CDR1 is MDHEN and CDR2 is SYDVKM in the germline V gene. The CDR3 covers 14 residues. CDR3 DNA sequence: TGTGCCAGCAGTCCTCAGGGTGTCGACACTGAAGCTTTCTTT. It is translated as CASSPQGVDTEAFF.

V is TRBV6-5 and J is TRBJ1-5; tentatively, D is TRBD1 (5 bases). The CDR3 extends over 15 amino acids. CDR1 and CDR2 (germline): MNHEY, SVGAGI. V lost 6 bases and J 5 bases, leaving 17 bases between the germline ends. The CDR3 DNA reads TGTGCCAGCAGGGAGGCCTTGGGACCTTATCAGCCCCAGCATTTT. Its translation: CASREALGPYQPQHF.

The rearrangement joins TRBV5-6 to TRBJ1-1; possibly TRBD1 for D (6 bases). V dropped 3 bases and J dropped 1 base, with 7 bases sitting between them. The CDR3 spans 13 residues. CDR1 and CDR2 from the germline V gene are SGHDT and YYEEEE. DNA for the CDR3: TGTGCCAGCAGCTCCAGGGGGAACACTGAAGCTTTCTTT. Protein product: CASSSRGNTEAFF. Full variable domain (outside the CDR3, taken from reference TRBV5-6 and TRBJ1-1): DAGVTQSPTHLIKTRGQQVTLRCSPKSGHDTVSWYQQALGQGPQFIFQYYEEEERQRGNFPDRFSGHQFPNYSSELNVNALLLGDSALYLCASSSRGNTEAFFGQGTRLTVV.

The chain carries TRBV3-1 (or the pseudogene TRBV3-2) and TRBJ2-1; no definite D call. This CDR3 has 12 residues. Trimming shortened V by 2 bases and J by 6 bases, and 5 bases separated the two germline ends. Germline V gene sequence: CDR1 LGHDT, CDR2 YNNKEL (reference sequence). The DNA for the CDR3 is TGTGCCAGCAGCCAACTTCCCAATGAGCAGTTCTTC. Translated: CASSQLPNEQFF.

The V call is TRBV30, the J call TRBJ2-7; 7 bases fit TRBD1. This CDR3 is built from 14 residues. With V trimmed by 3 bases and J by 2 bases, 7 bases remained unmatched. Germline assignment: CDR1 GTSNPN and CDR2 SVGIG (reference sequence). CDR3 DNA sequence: TGTGCCTGGAGCACCGGGACAGCCGCCTACGAGCAGTACTTC. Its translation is CAWSTGTAAYEQYF.

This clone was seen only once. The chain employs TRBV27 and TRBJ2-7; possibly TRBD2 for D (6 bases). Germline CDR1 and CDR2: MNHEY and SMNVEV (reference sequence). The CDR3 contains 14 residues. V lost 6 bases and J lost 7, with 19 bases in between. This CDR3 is CASRQRRDFLEQYF. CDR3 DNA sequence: TGTGCCAGCAGGCAAAGGAGGGACTTCCTAGAGCAGTACTTC.

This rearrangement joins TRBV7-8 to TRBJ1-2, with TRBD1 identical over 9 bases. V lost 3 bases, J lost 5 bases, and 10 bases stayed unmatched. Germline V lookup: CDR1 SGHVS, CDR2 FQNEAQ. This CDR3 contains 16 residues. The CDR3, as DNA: TGTGCCAGCAGCTTGGGCCGGGACAGGGTTTTGTATGGCTACACCTTC. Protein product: CASSLGRDRVLYGYTF.

This chain's CDR3 is CAVGPLEGNQPQHF. CDR3 coding DNA: TGTGCGGTGGGACCTTTGGAGGGCAATCAGCCCCAGCATTTT. J is TRBJ1-5 and V is TRBV19, with D perhaps TRBD1 (5 bases). Germline lookup yields CDR1 LNHDA and CDR2 SQIVND (reference sequence). CDR3 size: 14 residues. The variable domain in full, completed from reference TRBV19 and TRBJ1-5, reads DGGITQSPKYLFRKEGQNVTLSCEQNLNHDAMYWYRQDPGQGLRLIYYSQIVNDFQKGDIAEGYSVSREKKESFPLTVTSAQKNPTAFYLCAVGPLEGNQPQHFGDGTRLSIL.

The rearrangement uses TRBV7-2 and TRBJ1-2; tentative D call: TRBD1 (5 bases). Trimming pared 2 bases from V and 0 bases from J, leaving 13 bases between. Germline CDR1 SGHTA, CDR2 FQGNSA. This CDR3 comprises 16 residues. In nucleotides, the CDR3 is TGTGCCAGCAGCTTACGCCCTCGGGGGTCTAACTATGGCTACACCTTC. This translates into CASSLRPRGSNYGYTF.

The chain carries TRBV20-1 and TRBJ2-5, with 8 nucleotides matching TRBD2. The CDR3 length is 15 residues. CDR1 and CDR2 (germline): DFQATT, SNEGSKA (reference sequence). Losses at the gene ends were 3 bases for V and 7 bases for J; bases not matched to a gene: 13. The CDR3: CSASSVGRALGTQYF. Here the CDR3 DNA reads TGCAGTGCTAGTAGTGTCGGGAGGGCCCTCGGGACCCAGTACTTC.

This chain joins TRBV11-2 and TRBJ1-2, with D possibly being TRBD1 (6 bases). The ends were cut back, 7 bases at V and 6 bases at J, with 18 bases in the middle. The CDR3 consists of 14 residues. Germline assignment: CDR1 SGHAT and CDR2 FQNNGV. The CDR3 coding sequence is TGTGCCAGCACCCCGTCGGGCCAGGGGCATGGCTACACCTTC. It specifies CASTPSGQGHGYTF. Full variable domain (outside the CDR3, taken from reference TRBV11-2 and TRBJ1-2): EAGVAQSPRYKIIEKRQSVAFWCNPISGHATLYWYQQILGQGPKLLIQFQNNGVVDDSQLPKDRFSAERLKGVDSTLKIQPAKLEDSAVYLCASTPSGQGHGYTFGSGTRLTVV.

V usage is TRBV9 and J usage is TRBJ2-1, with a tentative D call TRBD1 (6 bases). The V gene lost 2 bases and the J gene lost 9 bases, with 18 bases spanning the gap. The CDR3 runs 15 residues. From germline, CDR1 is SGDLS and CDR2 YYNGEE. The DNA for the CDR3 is TGTGCCAGCAGCGTTCACCCAACAGGGTTTGCTGAGCAGTTCTTC. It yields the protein CASSVHPTGFAEQFF.

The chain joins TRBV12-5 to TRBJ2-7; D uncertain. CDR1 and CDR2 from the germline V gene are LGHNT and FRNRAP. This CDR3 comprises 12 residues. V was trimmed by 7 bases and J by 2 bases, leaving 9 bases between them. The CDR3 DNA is TGTGCTAGTGTGGGCAGTACCTACGAGCAGTACTTC. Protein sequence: CASVGSTYEQYF.

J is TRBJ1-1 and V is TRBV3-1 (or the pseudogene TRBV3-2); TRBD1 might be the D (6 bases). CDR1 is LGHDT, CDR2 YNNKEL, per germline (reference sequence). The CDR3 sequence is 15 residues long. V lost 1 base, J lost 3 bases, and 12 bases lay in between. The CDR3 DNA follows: TGTGCCAGCAGCCAAGGGACAGTCTCACACACTGAAGCTTTCTTT. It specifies CASSQGTVSHTEAFF.

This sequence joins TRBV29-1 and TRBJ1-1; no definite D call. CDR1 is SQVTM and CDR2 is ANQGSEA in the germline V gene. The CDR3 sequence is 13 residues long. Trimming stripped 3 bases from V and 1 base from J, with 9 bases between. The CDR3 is CSVDDGTNTEAFF. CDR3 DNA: TGCAGCGTTGATGACGGAACGAACACTGAAGCTTTCTTT.

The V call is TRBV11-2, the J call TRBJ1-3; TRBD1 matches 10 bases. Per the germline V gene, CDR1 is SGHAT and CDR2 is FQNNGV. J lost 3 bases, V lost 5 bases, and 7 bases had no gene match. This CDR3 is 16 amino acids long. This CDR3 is CASSPATGGDGNTIYF. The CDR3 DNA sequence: TGTGCCAGCAGCCCCGCGACAGGGGGCGATGGAAACACCATATATTTT.

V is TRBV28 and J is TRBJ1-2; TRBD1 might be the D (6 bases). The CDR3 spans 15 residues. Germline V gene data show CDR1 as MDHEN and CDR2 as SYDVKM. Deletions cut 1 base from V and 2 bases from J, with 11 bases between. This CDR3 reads CASSLSEGGNYGYTF. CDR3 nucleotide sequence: TGTGCCAGCAGTTTATCCGAGGGGGGAAACTATGGCTACACCTTC.

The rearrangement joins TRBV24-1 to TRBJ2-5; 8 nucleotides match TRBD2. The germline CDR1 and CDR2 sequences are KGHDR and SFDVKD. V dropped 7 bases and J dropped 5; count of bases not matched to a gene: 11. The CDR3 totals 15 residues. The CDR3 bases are TGTGCCACCAGCGGTTCAACTAGCGGCGCGGAGACCCAGTACTTC. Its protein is CATSGSTSGAETQYF.

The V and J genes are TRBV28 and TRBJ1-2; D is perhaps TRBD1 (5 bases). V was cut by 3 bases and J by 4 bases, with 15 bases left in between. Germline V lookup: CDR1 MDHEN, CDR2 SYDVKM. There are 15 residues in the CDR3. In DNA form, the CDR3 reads TGTGCCAGCAGTTTCCAAGGGGACGGCGTCTATGGCTACACCTTC. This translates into CASSFQGDGVYGYTF.

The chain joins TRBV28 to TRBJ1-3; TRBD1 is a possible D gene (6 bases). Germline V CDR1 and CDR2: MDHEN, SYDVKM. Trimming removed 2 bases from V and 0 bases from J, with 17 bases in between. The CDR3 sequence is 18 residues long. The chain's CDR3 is CASSLRMFGQSSGNTIYF. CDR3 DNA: TGTGCCAGCAGTTTAAGGATGTTTGGACAGAGCTCTGGAAACACCATATATTTT.

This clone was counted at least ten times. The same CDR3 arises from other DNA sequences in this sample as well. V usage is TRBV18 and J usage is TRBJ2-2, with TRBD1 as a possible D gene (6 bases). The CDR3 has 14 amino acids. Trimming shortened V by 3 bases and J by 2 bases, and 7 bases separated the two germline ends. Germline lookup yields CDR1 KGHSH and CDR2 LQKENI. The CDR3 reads CASSPGQNTGELFF. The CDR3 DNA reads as TGTGCCAGCTCACCGGGACAAAACACCGGGGAGCTGTTTTTT.

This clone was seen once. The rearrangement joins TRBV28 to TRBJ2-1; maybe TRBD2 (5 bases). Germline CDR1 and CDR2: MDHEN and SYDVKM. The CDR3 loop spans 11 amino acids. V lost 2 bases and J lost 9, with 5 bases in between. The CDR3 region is CASSLEGEQFF. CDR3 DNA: TGTGCCAGCAGTTTAGAGGGTGAGCAGTTCTTC.

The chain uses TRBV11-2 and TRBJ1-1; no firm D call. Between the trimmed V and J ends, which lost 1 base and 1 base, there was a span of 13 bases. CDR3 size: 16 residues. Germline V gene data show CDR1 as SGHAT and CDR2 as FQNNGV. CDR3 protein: CASSLVSGQANTEAFF. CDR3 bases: TGTGCCAGCAGCTTAGTTAGCGGGCAAGCGAACACTGAAGCTTTCTTT.